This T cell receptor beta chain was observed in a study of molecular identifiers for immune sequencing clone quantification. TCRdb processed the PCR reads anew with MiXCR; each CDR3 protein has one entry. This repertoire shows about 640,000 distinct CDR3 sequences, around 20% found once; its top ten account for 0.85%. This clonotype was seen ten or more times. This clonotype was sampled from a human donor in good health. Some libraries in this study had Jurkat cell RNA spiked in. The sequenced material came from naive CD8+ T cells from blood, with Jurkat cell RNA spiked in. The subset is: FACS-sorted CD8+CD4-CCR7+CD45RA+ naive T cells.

The CDR3 sequence: CSVSGTGFEQFF. For the CDR3, the DNA is TGCAGCGTTAGTGGGACAGGGTTTGAGCAGTTCTTC. The chain combines TRBV29-1 with TRBJ2-1, with 9 bases that match TRBD1. Germline V gene sequence: CDR1 SQVTM, CDR2 ANQGSEA. J lost 9 bases, V lost 5 bases, and 5 bases had no gene match. The CDR3 is 12 amino acids.